Listed below are T cell receptor beta chains from one sample, sequenced in a study of long-term antiretroviral therapy in people with HIV. The assay was immunoSEQ multiplex PCR, and TCRdb's table has in-frame clones only and misses some. The top ten hold approximately 3% of the sample, which has about 28,000 clones, more than 85% seen once. The material sequenced was unsorted PBMCs, taken 5.3 years after starting antiretroviral therapy. The source is a man aged 50-59 years with HIV. The CDR3 runs from the conserved cysteine through the conserved F or W. The order of the fields is J gene, V gene, clone size, D gene, CDR3 protein, CDR3 DNA. A D gene is named only where the DNA matches it firmly. Only part of the rows carry a size: once, few, many, or a class if the clone is expanded.

>TRBJ2-1|TRBV2|few|.
CAITGTLYNEQFF
TGTGCCATAACCGGGACCCTGTACAATGAGCAGTTCTTC
>TRBJ2-3|TRBV4-1|.|.
CASSQFGGGAGTDTQYF
TGCGCCAGCAGCCAATTCGGAGGGGGGGCCGGCACAGATACGCAGTATTTT
>TRBJ2-7|TRBV6-6|.|TRBD1
CASSYSARGSNEQYF
TGTGCCAGCAGTTACTCGGCCAGGGGGAGTAACGAGCAGTACTTC
>TRBJ2-2|TRBV11-3|.|TRBD2
CASSLEKGLAGTGELFF
TGTGCCAGCAGCTTAGAGAAGGGCCTAGCGGGCACCGGGGAGCTGTTTTTT
>TRBJ2-2|TRBV13|once|.
CASSLVAATGELFF
TGTGCCAGCAGCTTAGTTGCGGCCACCGGGGAGCTGTTTTTT
>TRBJ2-2|TRBV6-5|.|TRBD1
CASSRTGANTGELFF
TGTGCCAGCAGCAGAACAGGGGCCAACACCGGGGAGCTGTTTTTT
>TRBJ1-6|TRBV7-2|.|.
CASSPRTVNSPLHF
TGTGCCAGCAGCCCAAGGACGGTAAATTCACCCCTCCACTTT
>TRBJ1-1|TRBV19|.|TRBD1
CASSVLTGGRNTEAFF
TGTGCCAGTAGTGTTCTTACAGGGGGAAGGAACACTGAAGCTTTCTTT
>TRBJ2-3|TRBV7-6|once|TRBD2
CASSLFGTSGTDTQYF
TGTGCCAGCAGCTTATTTGGGACTAGCGGCACAGATACGCAGTATTTT
>TRBJ1-4|TRBV29-1|once|.
CSASGAGSEKLFF
TGCAGCGCGTCAGGGGCCGGAAGTGAAAAACTGTTTTTT
>TRBJ2-1|TRBV29-1|.|TRBD1
CSVHPGRTGGKDEQFF
TGCAGCGTTCACCCGGGGCGGACAGGGGGAAAAGATGAGCAGTTCTTC
>TRBJ1-2|TRBV19|once|.
CASSRLTDNYGYTF
TGTGCCAGTAGTCGCCTAACGGATAACTATGGCTACACCTTC
>TRBJ1-6|TRBV19|.|TRBD1
CASSLRTGNNSPLHF
TGTGCCAGTAGTCTCCGGACAGGGAATAATTCACCCCTCCACTTT
>TRBJ1-2|TRBV19|.|.
CASSIRLPRDGYTF
TGTGCCAGTAGTATTCGGTTACCGCGGGATGGCTACACCTTC
>TRBJ1-2|TRBV27|.|TRBD1
CASSSDRGQRYGYTF
TGTGCCAGCAGCTCAGACAGGGGGCAAAGGTATGGCTACACCTTC
>TRBJ2-2|TRBV4-2|once|TRBD2
CASSQDRTSGTGELFF
TGTGCCAGCAGCCAAGATCGGACTAGCGGTACCGGGGAGCTGTTTTTT
>TRBJ1-4|TRBV7-9|.|.
CASSFLLNEKLFF
TGTGCCAGCAGCTTCCTCCTCAACGAAAAACTGTTTTTT
>TRBJ2-2|TRBV10-3|.|.
CAISGGLSGVSTGELFF
TGTGCCATCAGTGGGGGCTTATCGGGGGTGTCAACCGGGGAGCTGTTTTTT
>TRBJ1-6|TRBV28|.|.
CASSPYGGFYNSPLHF
TGTGCCAGCAGTCCCTATGGAGGGTTTTATAATTCACCCCTCCACTTT
>TRBJ2-7|TRBV28|.|.
CASSLSDFSSSYEQYF
TGTGCCAGCAGTCTCTCGGACTTTTCGAGCTCCTACGAGCAGTACTTC
>TRBJ1-1|TRBV12-2|.|.
CASRHGQGEAFF
TGTGCAAGTCGCCACGGACAGGGTGAAGCTTTCTTT
>TRBJ2-7|TRBV6-6|.|.
CASSSFDEQYF
TGTGCCAGCAGTTCCTTTGACGAGCAGTACTTC
>TRBJ1-2|TRBV6-5|.|.
CASSYSSSYGYTF
TGTGCCAGCAGTTACTCGTCGTCCTATGGCTACACCTTC
>TRBJ1-2|TRBV7-8|.|.
CASSLAKNYGYTF
TGTGCCAGCAGCTTAGCAAAGAACTATGGCTACACCTTC
>TRBJ1-6|TRBV6-1|few|TRBD1
CASWTGSSYNSPLHF
TGTGCCAGCTGGACAGGCAGCTCCTATAATTCACCCCTCCACTTT
>TRBJ1-1|TRBV9|.|.
CASSGYGSNTEAFF
TGTGCCAGCAGCGGATACGGGTCGAACACTGAAGCTTTCTTT
>TRBJ2-7|TRBV28|.|.
CASSSGGSLYEQYF
TGTGCCAGCAGTTCCGGGGGCTCTCTCTACGAGCAGTACTTC
>TRBJ2-2|TRBV19|.|.
CASSIAASTGELFF
TGTGCCAGTAGTATAGCGGCTTCCACCGGGGAGCTGTTTTTT
>TRBJ2-2|TRBV5-1|.|.
CASSPDINTGELFF
TGCGCCAGCAGCCCCGACATAAACACCGGGGAGCTGTTTTTT
>TRBJ2-3|TRBV11-2|.|TRBD2
CASSQSGGTDTQYF
TGTGCCAGCAGCCAGAGCGGGGGCACAGATACGCAGTATTTT
>TRBJ2-7|TRBV5-6|.|TRBD2
CASSLFGSGGTTYEQYF
TGTGCCAGCAGCTTATTTGGGAGCGGGGGGACGACCTACGAGCAGTACTTC
>TRBJ1-4|TRBV11-2|.|.
CASSLDFRQWDEKLFF
TGTGCCAGCAGCTTAGATTTTCGCCAATGGGATGAAAAACTGTTTTTT
>TRBJ2-1|TRBV4-3|few|TRBD2
CASSQREGGYNEQFF
TGCGCCAGCAGCCAAAGGGAGGGCGGCTACAATGAGCAGTTCTTC
>TRBJ1-5|TRBV5-4|.|TRBD1
CASSPGTGPNQPQHF
TGTGCCAGCAGCCCTGGGACAGGGCCCAATCAGCCCCAGCATTTT
>TRBJ2-7|TRBV27|.|TRBD1
CASSFQNQGALVPRSYEQYF
TGTGCCAGCAGTTTTCAAAATCAGGGGGCGCTGGTTCCTCGCTCCTACGAGCAGTACTTC
>TRBJ2-1|TRBV9|.|TRBD2
CASSVEGLAGGPASNEQFF
TGTGCCAGCAGCGTAGAGGGTCTAGCGGGGGGCCCTGCGAGCAATGAGCAGTTCTTC
>TRBJ2-7|TRBV7-9|.|.
CASSVQGSSYEQYF
TGTGCCAGCAGCGTTCAGGGATCCTCCTACGAGCAGTACTTC
>TRBJ2-1|TRBV19|.|.
CASSILGTSDEQFF
TGTGCCAGTAGTATACTGGGTACAAGCGATGAGCAGTTCTTC
>TRBJ2-4|TRBV9|.|TRBD1
CASSVGGQGRNIQYF
TGTGCCAGCAGCGTAGGGGGACAGGGGAGGAACATTCAGTACTTC
>TRBJ1-6|TRBV6-6|.|.
CASKGGNNSPLHF
TGTGCCAGCAAGGGGGGGAATAATTCACCCCTCCACTTT
>TRBJ2-7|TRBV18|few|.
CASSPATGHEQYF
TGTGCCAGCTCACCCGCAACCGGCCACGAGCAGTACTTC
>TRBJ2-3|TRBV5-1|.|.
CASSFEGGPRTQYF
TGCGCCAGCAGCTTCGAGGGGGGGCCGCGTACGCAGTATTTT
>TRBJ2-7|TRBV27|few|.
CASSSNQMYEQYF
TGTGCCAGCAGTTCCAATCAGATGTACGAGCAGTACTTC
>TRBJ1-2|TRBV5-1|.|TRBD1
CASTIGGTANYGYTF
TGCGCCAGCACCATTGGTGGGACAGCTAACTATGGCTACACCTTC
>TRBJ1-1|TRBV13|once|.
CASTSGDMNTEAFF
TGTGCCAGCACCTCGGGGGATATGAACACTGAAGCTTTCTTT
>TRBJ2-2|TRBV5-1|once|.
CASSLGVSGELFF
TGCGCCAGCAGCTTGGGAGTGTCCGGGGAGCTGTTTTTT
>TRBJ1-4|TRBV18|.|TRBD1
CASSPNRGSTNEKLFF
TGTGCCAGCTCACCGAACAGGGGCTCAACTAATGAAAAACTGTTTTTT
>TRBJ1-1|TRBV6-5|.|.
CATGFTRTEAFF
TGTGCCACCGGGTTTACACGCACTGAAGCTTTCTTT
>TRBJ2-1|TRBV27|.|.
CASSLSIYTDNEQFF
TGTGCCAGCAGTTTATCCATTTATACGGACAATGAGCAGTTCTTC
>TRBJ2-3|TRBV5-4|.|.
CASSLGDGSTDTQYF
TGTGCCAGCAGCTTGGGAGACGGGAGCACAGATACGCAGTATTTT
>TRBJ1-2|TRBV4-3|.|.
CASSQDHRDGGYTF
TGCGCCAGCAGCCAAGACCACAGGGACGGTGGCTACACCTTC
>TRBJ2-1|TRBV4-1|.|TRBD2
CASSQGSGGAYNEQFF
TGCGCCAGCAGCCAAGGAAGCGGGGGTGCCTACAATGAGCAGTTCTTC